This T cell receptor beta chain was found in a study of beta chain features in type 1 diabetes. Isolated RNA was reverse transcribed in full, so expressed TCRB transcripts were sequenced. Sequenced by immunoSEQ multiplex PCR; TCRdb stores in-frame clones only, minus some. The repertoire holds about 110,000 clones, with 40% as singletons. This clone was seen a handful of times. Each sorted fraction was over 95% pure. J gave up 5 bases and V 7 bases, and 4 bases lay outside the gene matches. CDR1 and CDR2 (germline): MNHNS, SASEGT. This CDR3 spans 14 amino acids. Sequenced sample: stem cell memory CD4+ T cells from blood. The TCR comes from a woman between 18 and 30 years old in good health. The chain is built from TRBV6-1 and TRBJ2-1, with 11 bases lining up with TRBD2. CDR3 sequence (DNA): TGTGCCAGCAAAGGGACTAGCGGAAACAATGAGCAGTTCTTC. Protein product: CASKGTSGNNEQFF.